This paragraph reports one T cell receptor (beta chain). There are a few counts of this clonotype. There is no known antigen for this receptor. Base quality data are lacking; no much larger clone is found one base away. Sequencing was performed on an Illumina HiSeq 1500. The public reads were reanalyzed by TCRdb: fastp trimming at Q25, MiXCR alignment, in-frame beta chains only. Duplicate CDR3 protein sequences are folded into a single record with the most common DNA and genes. Counted in this sample were some 390,000 distinct CDR3 sequences; around a sixth of them appeared once. Approximately 10% of the sample lies in the top ten. This record comes from a study of T cell repertoires in cytomegalovirus infection (dated by TCRdb to between 2018 and 2021). A note on the overall study: Donor HLA type was relevant to the analysis, because carriage of CMV infection together with the matching HLA type was indicated by public TCR beta signatures.

The paper's findings and limits, for the study overall: Cumulative frequency of public TCR beta family members discriminated carriers of CMV infection plus the relevant HLA type in this cohort and an independent roughly 350-donor cohort. The ex vivo response was dominated by HLA-C-restricted CMV-specific TCR beta clonotypes, and the single most frequent clonotype in two of eight donors was supplied by these HLA-C-restricted clonotypes.

CDR1 and CDR2, per the germline V gene (reference sequence), are LGHDT and YNNKEL. The CDR3 numbers 18 residues from cysteine through phenylalanine. Only the CDR3 DNA stays, 54 bases, in frame from base 1. At the junction V is shortened by 4 bases and J by 3 bases, with 24 bases in between. The TCR comes from a human donor in good health (CMV status not recorded). Some clones in this sample may be carry-over from other donors' samples. The chain is assembled from TRBV3-1 and TRBJ1-1; no D segment can be confidently identified. The specimen sequenced was PBMCs. The sequenced DNA is TGTGCCAGCAGCCCTCCCCGGCGTAATCACCCTACGTACACTGAAGCTTTCTTT. Translated, this gives CASSPPRRNHPTYTEAFF.